This TCR beta chain originates from a study of graft-versus-host responses after intestinal transplantation (dated by TCRdb to about 2021). For the wider study: Multivisceral, liver-intestinal, or isolated intestinal transplants were received by the recipients. Every recipient was given anti-thymocyte globulin induction, followed by about three years of maintenance tacrolimus and steroids. Graft-versus-host and host-versus-graft alloreactive T cell clones were tracked in the graft, circulation and bone marrow after intestinal transplantation using bulk TCR-beta CDR3 sequencing. To identify alloreactive clones, pre-transplant mixed lymphocyte reaction products were sequenced and then compared with unstimulated pre-transplant donor and recipient T cells. Of the 20 to 25 intestinal transplant recipients enrolled in the cohort, one of whom was a retransplant, a few patients without pretransplant specimens were excluded. A peak of at least 4% donor T cells among recipient peripheral blood mononuclear cells was the definition used for donor T cell macrochimerism. Rather than going through the commercial service, samples from a few later patients were sequenced in-house on an Illumina MiSeq and processed with MiXCR.

As encoded in the germline V gene (reference sequence), CDR1 is LNHDA while CDR2 is SQIVND. Measured from the cysteine to the phenylalanine, the CDR3 is 15 residues long. The kept DNA is CDR3 alone, 45 bases in frame from the first base. Relative to germline, V is missing 8 bases and J is missing 6 bases, with 16 bases of the junction outside any gene match. The time point label, read with the paper, signifies: cells obtained before transplantation from donor or recipient. CD3+CD4+ and CD3+CD8+ populations were FACS-sorted from unstimulated pre-transplant donor and recipient cells taken from spleen or lymph nodes. On this clone: Its antigen has not been determined. No quality values exist for individual bases; no much larger clone is one base distant.

The research as a whole found: Conclusions were limited by the relatively low number and heterogeneity of intestinal transplant patients. GvH clones turned up in recipient bone marrow, with some appearing earlier in ileal mucosa or blood, a pattern consistent with an intestinal mucosal origin. Patients with donor T cell macrochimerism had high GvH to HvG T cell clonal ratios in their allografts. Peak levels of circulating GvH clones were associated with declines in HvG clones early after transplant.

The library was built by means of the immunoSEQ multiplex PCR assay. For most patients, genomic DNA was isolated with the Qiagen DNeasy Blood and Tissue Kit and shipped frozen to Adaptive Biotechnologies for TCR sequencing. High-throughput TCR-beta CDR3 sequencing of genomic DNA from most patients was performed by Adaptive Biotechnologies. The study's own analysis went as follows. Adaptive's ImmunoSEQ software supplied the TCR sequencing data for 15 to 20 patients, while MiXCR and VDJtools were used to process a few other patients. To correct CD4 versus CD8 sorting errors, any sequence found in both subsets at a frequency ratio below 5:1 was removed. CDR3 nucleotide sequences shared between donor and recipient were removed because their origin could not be assigned. To be classed as alloreactive, a clone needed at least 2-fold expansion over unstimulated cells and a minimum CFSE-low frequency of 0.002% (template counts) or 0.001% (read counts). Clones were considered mappable if detected in sequenced pre-transplant spleen, lymph node, or MLR CFSE-low populations of the donor or recipient. Cumulative frequency of alloreactive clones was calculated as a percentage of all sequences weighted by copy number. TCRdb stores this immuneACCESS table with in-frame sequences only. Part of the clones is absent; in the studies checked, under half of the shortfall reflects unresolved V genes, and no reason is known for the rest. V and J calls and clone size are as listed in that table; D and trimming were resolved from the DNA. The sample yields approximately 93,000 clones; roughly 92% were counted once. Of the sample, about 0.073% falls within the top ten clones.

This receptor was identified in a human donor who was the organ donor for an intestinal transplant. This specimen was unstimulated CD8+ T cells sorted from spleen or lymph node cells, taken before transplant. The receptor chain draws on TRBV19 and TRBJ2-7, with 7 junctional bases fitting TRBD2. The sequence in DNA is TGTGCCAGTTCCATCGACGCGGGAGAGGTTGCCGAGCAGTACTTC. It specifies CASSIDAGEVAEQYF.